This TCR beta chain was identified in a study of shared clonotypes between healthy human individuals. Study-wide results and caveats: Larger richness was generally estimated for naive than memory subsets.

Sorted-subset replicate PCRs used 200 ng DNA, 30,000 or so T cell genomes. TCRdb's copy holds only in-frame clones and misses some; the assay was immunoSEQ multiplex PCR. Of a few hundred thousand clones in the sample, roughly 87% were seen once. This CDR3 region has 14 residues. V gave up 3 bases and J gave up 8 bases; unmatched junction bases: 5. The V gene's germline CDR1 is SEHNR and CDR2 FQNEAQ (reference sequence). Notes on this clone: Its antigen is still unknown.

The receptor was derived from a man aged 18 to 29 in good health. The rearrangement uses TRBV7-9 and TRBJ2-1, with 9 bases fitting TRBD2. Sequenced input: memory CD8+ T cells sorted from blood. Subset described: CD45RO+ cells pooled with CCR7-negative TemRA cells. The CDR3 loop reads CASSFRSGGHEQFF. CDR3 DNA sequence: TGTGCCAGCAGCTTTCGTAGCGGGGGCCATGAGCAGTTCTTC.